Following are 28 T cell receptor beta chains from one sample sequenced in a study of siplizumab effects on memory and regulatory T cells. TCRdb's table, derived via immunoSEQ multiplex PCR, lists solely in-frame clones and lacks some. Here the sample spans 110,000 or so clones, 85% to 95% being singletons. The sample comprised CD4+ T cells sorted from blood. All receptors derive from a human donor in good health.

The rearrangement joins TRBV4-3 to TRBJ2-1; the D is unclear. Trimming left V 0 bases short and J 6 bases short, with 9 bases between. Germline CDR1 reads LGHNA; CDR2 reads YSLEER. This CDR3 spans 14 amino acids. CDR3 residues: CASSQERSSNEQFF. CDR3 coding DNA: TGCGCCAGCAGCCAAGAAAGGAGCTCCAATGAGCAGTTCTTC.

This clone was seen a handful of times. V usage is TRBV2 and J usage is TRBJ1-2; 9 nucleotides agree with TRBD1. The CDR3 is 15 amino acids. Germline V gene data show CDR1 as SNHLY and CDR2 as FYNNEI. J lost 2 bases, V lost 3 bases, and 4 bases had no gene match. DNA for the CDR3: TGTGCCAGCAGTGAGGGTACAGGGGGCAACTATGGCTACACCTTC. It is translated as CASSEGTGGNYGYTF.

CDR3 in DNA: TGCGCCACCGACACATCGCACAGGGGCGTCCCCTACGAGCAGTACTTC. It translates to CATDTSHRGVPYEQYF. The chain is built from TRBV10-1 and TRBJ2-7; 7 bases are a match to TRBD1. This CDR3 is 16 amino acids long. The germline V gene encodes CDR1 WNHNN and CDR2 SYGVQD (reference sequence). With 10 bases clipped from V and 2 bases from J, the junction kept 17 bases outside the gene matches.

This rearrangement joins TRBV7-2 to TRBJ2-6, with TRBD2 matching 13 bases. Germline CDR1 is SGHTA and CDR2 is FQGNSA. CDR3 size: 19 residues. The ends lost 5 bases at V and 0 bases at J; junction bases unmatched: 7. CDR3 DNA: TGTGCCAGCAGCACAATTCGGACTAGCGGGAGCTCTGGGGCCAACGTCCTGACTTTC. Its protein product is CASSTIRTSGSSGANVLTF.

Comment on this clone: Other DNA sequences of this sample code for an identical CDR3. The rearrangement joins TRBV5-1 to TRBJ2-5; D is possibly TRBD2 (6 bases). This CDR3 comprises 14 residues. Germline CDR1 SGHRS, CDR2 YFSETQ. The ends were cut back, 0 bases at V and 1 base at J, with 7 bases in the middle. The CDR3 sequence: CASSLGGVQETQYF. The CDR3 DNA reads TGCGCCAGCAGCTTGGGCGGGGTCCAAGAGACCCAGTACTTC.

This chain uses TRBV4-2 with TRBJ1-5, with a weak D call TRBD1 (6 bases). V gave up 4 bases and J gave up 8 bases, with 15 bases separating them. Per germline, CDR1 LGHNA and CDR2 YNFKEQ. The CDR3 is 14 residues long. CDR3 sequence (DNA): TGTGCCAGCAGCCGGACAGAGGGAGGGGAGCCCCAGCATTTT. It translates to CASSRTEGGEPQHF.

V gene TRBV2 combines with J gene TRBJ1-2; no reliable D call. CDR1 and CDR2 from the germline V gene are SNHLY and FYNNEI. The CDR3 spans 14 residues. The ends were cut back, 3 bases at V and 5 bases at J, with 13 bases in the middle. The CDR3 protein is CASSEGRGRYGYTF. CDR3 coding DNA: TGTGCCAGCAGTGAGGGGAGAGGGCGTTATGGCTACACCTTC.

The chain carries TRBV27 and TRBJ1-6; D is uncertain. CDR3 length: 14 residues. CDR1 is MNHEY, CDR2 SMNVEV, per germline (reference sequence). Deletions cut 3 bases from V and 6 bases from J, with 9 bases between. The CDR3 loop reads CASSFWVGNSPLHF. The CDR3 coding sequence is TGTGCCAGCAGTTTCTGGGTGGGTAATTCACCCCTCCACTTT.

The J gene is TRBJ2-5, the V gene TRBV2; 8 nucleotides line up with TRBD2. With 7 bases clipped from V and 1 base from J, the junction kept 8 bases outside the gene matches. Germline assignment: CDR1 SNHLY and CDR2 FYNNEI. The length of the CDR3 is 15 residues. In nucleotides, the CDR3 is TGTGCCAGCACTTCCCGCGGGGGGCCCCAAGAGACCCAGTACTTC. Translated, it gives CASTSRGGPQETQYF.

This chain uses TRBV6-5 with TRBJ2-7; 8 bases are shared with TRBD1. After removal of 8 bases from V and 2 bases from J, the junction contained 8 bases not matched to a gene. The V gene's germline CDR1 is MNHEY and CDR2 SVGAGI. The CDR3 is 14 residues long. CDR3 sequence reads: CASSLGQGTYEQYF. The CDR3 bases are TGTGCCAGCTCCCTAGGACAGGGAACCTACGAGCAGTACTTC.

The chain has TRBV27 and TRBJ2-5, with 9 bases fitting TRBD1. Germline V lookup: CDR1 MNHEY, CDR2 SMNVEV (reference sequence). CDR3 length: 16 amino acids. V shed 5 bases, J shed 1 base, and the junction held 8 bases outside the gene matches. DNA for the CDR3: TGTGCCAGCAGTCCGCACAGGGGGCCAATCCAAGAGACCCAGTACTTC. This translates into CASSPHRGPIQETQYF.

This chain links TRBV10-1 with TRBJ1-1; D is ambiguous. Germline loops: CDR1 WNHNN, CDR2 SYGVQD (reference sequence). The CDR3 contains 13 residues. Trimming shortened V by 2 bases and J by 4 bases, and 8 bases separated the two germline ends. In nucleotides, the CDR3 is TGCGCCAGCAGTGAGAGTCTGGGCACTGAAGCTTTCTTT. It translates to CASSESLGTEAFF.

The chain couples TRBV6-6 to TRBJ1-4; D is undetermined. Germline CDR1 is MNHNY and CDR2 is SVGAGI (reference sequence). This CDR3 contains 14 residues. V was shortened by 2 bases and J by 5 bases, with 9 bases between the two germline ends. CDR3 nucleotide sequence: TGTGCCAGCAGTTACCGCGCAGGCAATGAAAAACTGTTTTTT. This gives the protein CASSYRAGNEKLFF.

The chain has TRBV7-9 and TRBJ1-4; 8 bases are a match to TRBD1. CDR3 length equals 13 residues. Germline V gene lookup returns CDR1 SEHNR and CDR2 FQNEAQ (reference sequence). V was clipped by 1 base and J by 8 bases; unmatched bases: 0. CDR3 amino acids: CASSLGQGEKLFF. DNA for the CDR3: TGTGCCAGCAGCTTAGGACAGGGGGAAAAACTGTTTTTT.

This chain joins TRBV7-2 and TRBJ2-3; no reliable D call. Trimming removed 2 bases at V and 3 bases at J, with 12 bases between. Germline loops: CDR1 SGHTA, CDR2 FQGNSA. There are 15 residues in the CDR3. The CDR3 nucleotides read TGTGCCAGCAGCTTACAGGTTGGGGTTACAGATACGCAGTATTTT. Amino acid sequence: CASSLQVGVTDTQYF.

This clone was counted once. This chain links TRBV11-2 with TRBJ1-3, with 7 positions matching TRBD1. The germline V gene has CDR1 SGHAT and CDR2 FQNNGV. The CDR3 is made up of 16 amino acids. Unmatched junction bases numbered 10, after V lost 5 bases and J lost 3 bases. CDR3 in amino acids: CASSTRAGGDGNTIYF. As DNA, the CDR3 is TGTGCCAGCAGCACCCGGGCAGGGGGGGATGGAAACACCATATATTTT.

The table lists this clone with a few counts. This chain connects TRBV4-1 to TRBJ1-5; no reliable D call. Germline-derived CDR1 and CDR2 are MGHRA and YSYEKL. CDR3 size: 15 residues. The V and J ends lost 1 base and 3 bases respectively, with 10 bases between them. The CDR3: CASSQVKEFNQPQHF. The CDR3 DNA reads TGCGCCAGCAGCCAAGTGAAGGAATTCAATCAGCCCCAGCATTTT.

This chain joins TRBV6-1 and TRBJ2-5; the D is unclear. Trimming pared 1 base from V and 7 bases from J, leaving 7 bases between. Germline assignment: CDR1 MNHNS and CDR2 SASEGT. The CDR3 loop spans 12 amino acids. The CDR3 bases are TGTGCCAGCAGTGAAGTATTCGGGACCCAGTACTTC. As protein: CASSEVFGTQYF.

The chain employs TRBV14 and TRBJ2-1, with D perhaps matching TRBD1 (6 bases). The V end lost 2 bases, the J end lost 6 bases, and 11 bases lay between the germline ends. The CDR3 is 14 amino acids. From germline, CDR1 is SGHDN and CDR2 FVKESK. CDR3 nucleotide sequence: TGTGCCAGCAGCCAAAGGGGGTTGGGCAATGAGCAGTTCTTC. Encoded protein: CASSQRGLGNEQFF.

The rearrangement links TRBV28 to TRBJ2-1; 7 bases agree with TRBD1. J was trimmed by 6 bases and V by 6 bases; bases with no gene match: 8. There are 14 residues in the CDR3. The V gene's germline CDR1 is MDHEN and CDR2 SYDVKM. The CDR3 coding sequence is TGTGCCAGCAGACCAGGACAGGTGGTCAATGAGCAGTTCTTC. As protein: CASRPGQVVNEQFF.

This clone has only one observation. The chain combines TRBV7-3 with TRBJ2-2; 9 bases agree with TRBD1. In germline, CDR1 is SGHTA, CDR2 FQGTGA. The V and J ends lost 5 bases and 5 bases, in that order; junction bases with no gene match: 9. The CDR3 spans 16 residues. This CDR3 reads CASSSQDRGKTGELFF. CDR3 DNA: TGTGCCAGCAGCAGCCAGGACAGGGGAAAGACCGGGGAGCTGTTTTTT.

CDR3 nucleotides: TGTGCCAGCAGTGAATCTGGGGCGCGAGAAGAGACCCAGTACTTC. This codes for CASSESGAREETQYF. The V and J genes are TRBV25-1 and TRBJ2-5; tentatively, D is TRBD1 (5 bases). V lost 1 base and J lost 3, with 12 bases in between. Germline assignment: CDR1 MGHDK and CDR2 SYGVNS. The CDR3 loop spans 15 amino acids.

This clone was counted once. The chain's CDR3 is CASSSLPGTGSVLPLHF. As DNA, the CDR3 is TGTGCCAGCAGCTCGTTACCCGGGACAGGGTCTGTGTTGCCCCTCCACTTT. The J gene is TRBJ1-6, the V gene TRBV11-3; 9 bases match TRBD1. With 4 bases clipped from V and 13 bases from J, the junction kept 17 bases outside the gene matches. Germline loops: CDR1 SGHNT, CDR2 YENEEA. The CDR3 extends over 17 amino acids.

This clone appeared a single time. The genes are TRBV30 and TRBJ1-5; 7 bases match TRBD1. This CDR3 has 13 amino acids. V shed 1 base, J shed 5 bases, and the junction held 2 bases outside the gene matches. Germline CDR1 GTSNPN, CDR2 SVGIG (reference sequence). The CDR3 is CAWSEQGYQPQHF. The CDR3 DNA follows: TGTGCCTGGAGTGAACAGGGGTATCAGCCCCAGCATTTT.

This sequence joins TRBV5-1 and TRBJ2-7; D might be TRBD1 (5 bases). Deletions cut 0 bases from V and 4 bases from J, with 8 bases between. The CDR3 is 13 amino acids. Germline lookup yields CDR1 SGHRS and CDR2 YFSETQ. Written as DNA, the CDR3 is TGCGCCAGCAGCTTGGGGGGCATTTACGAGCAGTACTTC. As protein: CASSLGGIYEQYF.

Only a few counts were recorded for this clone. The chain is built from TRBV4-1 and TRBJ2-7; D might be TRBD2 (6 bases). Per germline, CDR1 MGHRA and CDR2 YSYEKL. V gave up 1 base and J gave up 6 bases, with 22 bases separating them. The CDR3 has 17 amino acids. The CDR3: CASSQGPPGELSVEQYF. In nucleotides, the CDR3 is TGCGCCAGCAGCCAAGGTCCCCCGGGGGAACTGTCCGTCGAGCAGTACTTC.

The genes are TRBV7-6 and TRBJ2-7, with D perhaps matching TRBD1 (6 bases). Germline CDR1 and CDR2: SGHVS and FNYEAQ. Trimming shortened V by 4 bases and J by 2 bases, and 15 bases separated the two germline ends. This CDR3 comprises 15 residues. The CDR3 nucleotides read TGTGCCAGCAGCTCGTTACAGGGAAGGGCCTACGAGCAGTACTTC. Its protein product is CASSSLQGRAYEQYF.

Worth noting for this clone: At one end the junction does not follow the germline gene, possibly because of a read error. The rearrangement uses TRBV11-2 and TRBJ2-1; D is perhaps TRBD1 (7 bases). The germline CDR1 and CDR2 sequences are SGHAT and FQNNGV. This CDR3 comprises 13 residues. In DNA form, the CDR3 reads TGTGCCAGCAGCTTAGGCGGAGGGGGCGGCGTCCTCTTC. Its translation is CASSLGGGGGVLF.